What follows describes a single T cell receptor beta chain. Its antigen is not known. Next came a second PCR, run for roughly 6 to 11 cycles, which used a sample-barcoded 5' primer along with a J-beta primer mix. Each TCR beta cDNA got a 12-nucleotide random molecular identifier. In TCRdb, the 5' RACE reads were re-called with MiXCR into one record per CDR3 protein. This table has around 800,000 distinct CDR3 sequences, 20% to 30% appearing once. This CDR3 has 14 amino acids. The germline gives CDR1 SGHDT, CDR2 YYEEEE. V lost 1 base and J lost 8, with 15 bases in between. This entry comes from a study of blood T cells in healthy people across ages. Whole-study results and caveats: Getting older went along with TCR beta diversity per million T cells dropping roughly linearly.

These data were also filed under a second study, of T cells of mothers and their children.

The sample comprised blood. The chain has TRBV5-6 and TRBJ1-2; D is perhaps TRBD1 (6 bases). The receptor comes from a boy aged 5-17 years in good health. The CDR3 region is CASSLFSGAGGYTF. The CDR3 DNA sequence: TGTGCCAGCAGCTTGTTTTCAGGGGCGGGAGGCTACACCTTC. The variable domain in full, with the rest retrieved from reference TRBV5-6 and TRBJ1-2, is DAGVTQSPTHLIKTRGQQVTLRCSPKSGHDTVSWYQQALGQGPQFIFQYYEEEERQRGNFPDRFSGHQFPNYSSELNVNALLLGDSALYLCASSLFSGAGGYTFGSGTRLTVV.